What follows describes a single T cell receptor (beta chain). Its antigen is still unknown. Through a sample-barcoded 5' primer and a J-beta primer mix, a second PCR was run for roughly 7 to 11 cycles. CDR3-containing paired-end reads numbered at least 2.5 million in each sample. TCRdb re-analysed the 5' RACE reads in MiXCR, keeping a single row per CDR3 protein. The sample shows around 710,000 distinct CDR3 sequences, approximately 39% of them seen only once. These data are taken from a study of blood T cells in healthy people across ages. Study-level findings and limits: Getting older went along with TCR beta diversity per million T cells dropping roughly linearly. Relative to aged donors, long-lived donors carried more naive CD4+ cells and displayed higher diversity. Researchers report that TCR beta diversity correlated strongly with naive T cell percentage.

Trimming stripped 4 bases from V and 0 bases from J, with 12 bases between. This CDR3 is built from 16 residues. Germline V gene sequence: CDR1 SGHTA, CDR2 FQGNSA. Input material: blood. This sequence was found in an older woman in good health. The chain couples TRBV7-2 to TRBJ1-4; D ambiguous. As DNA, the CDR3 is TGTGCCAGCAGCTGGCAGGAGGCTGCAACTAATGAAAAACTGTTTTTT. Encoded protein: CASSWQEAATNEKLFF.